The 19 T cell receptor beta chains given below trace back to one sample, sequenced in a study of blood T cell repertoires in COVID-19. Data came from immunoSEQ multiplex PCR; TCRdb stores just in-frame clones and leaves some out. Of approximately 410,000 clones in the sample, just over 85% were seen once. The sample consisted of peripheral blood. The receptors were sampled from a woman aged 30 to 39 with active or convalescent COVID-19.

V is TRBV7-2 and J is TRBJ1-6; no reliable D call. Germline V gene data show CDR1 as SGHTA and CDR2 as FQGNSA. V lost 3 bases and J lost 2, with 8 bases in between. This CDR3 spans 15 amino acids. The CDR3 sequence: CASSLIATYNSPLHF. As DNA, the CDR3 is TGTGCCAGCAGCTTGATAGCTACCTATAATTCACCCCTCCACTTT.

The chain recombines TRBV18 with TRBJ1-1; 8 nucleotides align to TRBD1. This CDR3 has 14 amino acids. V dropped 3 bases and J dropped 1; count of bases not matched to a gene: 1. CDR1 and CDR2 (germline): KGHSH, LQKENI. CDR3 region: CASSPGQGNTEAFF. DNA of the CDR3: TGTGCCAGCTCACCTGGACAGGGGAACACTGAAGCTTTCTTT.

The chain uses TRBV2 and TRBJ2-2; a weak D match, TRBD2 (6 bases). Per germline, CDR1 SNHLY and CDR2 FYNNEI. The CDR3 has 13 amino acids. As DNA, the CDR3 is TGTGCTAGCCGGGACTCGAACACCGGGGAGCTGTTTTTT. Protein sequence: CASRDSNTGELFF.

V usage is TRBV9 and J usage is TRBJ2-1, with 9 bases matching TRBD1. Germline V CDR1 and CDR2: SGDLS, YYNGEE. CDR3 length equals 16 residues. With V trimmed by 7 bases and J by 7 bases, 15 bases remained unmatched. CDR3 loop: CASSTGGTGLGNEQFF. CDR3 nucleotides: TGTGCCAGCTCCACGGGCGGGACAGGGTTGGGGAATGAGCAGTTCTTC.

The J gene is TRBJ1-3, the V gene TRBV10-2, with 7 bases lining up with TRBD1. The CDR3 consists of 15 residues. J gave up 1 base and V 10 bases, and 10 bases lay outside the gene matches. Germline V gene lookup returns CDR1 WSHSY and CDR2 SAAADI. The CDR3 loop is CATKDLTGSGNTIYF. DNA for the CDR3: TGCGCCACAAAAGACCTGACAGGGTCTGGAAACACCATATATTTT.

The rearrangement links TRBV5-1 to TRBJ1-1; no clear D. The CDR3 length is 15 residues. Germline-derived CDR1 and CDR2 are SGHRS and YFSETQ. Trimming took 0 bases from V and 3 from J, leaving 12 bases between them. This CDR3 is CASSLVRPGDTEAFF. The DNA of the CDR3 is TGCGCCAGCAGCTTGGTGCGGCCCGGGGACACTGAAGCTTTCTTT.

This clone was recorded a few times. The chain combines TRBV5-1 with TRBJ1-5; 7 bases align to TRBD1. This CDR3 is 14 amino acids long. J gave up 5 bases and V 4 bases, and 6 bases lay outside the gene matches. CDR1 is SGHRS and CDR2 is YFSETQ in the germline V gene. DNA for the CDR3: TGCGCCAGCAGCCCAATAGGGACAGATCAGCCCCAGCATTTT. This translates into CASSPIGTDQPQHF.

J is TRBJ1-2 and V is TRBV7-2; the match to TRBD1 covers 9 bases. The CDR3 is made up of 15 amino acids. Germline V CDR1 and CDR2: SGHTA, FQGNSA. With V trimmed by 1 base and J by 4 bases, 4 bases remained unmatched. The CDR3 region is CASSLDGTGLYGYTF. The DNA for the CDR3 is TGTGCCAGCAGCTTAGACGGGACAGGGCTCTATGGCTACACCTTC.

This chain connects TRBV15 to TRBJ1-5, with 9 bases fitting TRBD1. V lost 4 bases, J lost 0 bases, and 7 bases stayed unmatched. The CDR3 runs to 17 residues. The germline gives CDR1 LNHNV, CDR2 YYDKDF (reference sequence). The CDR3 sequence is CATSMDRGLNSNQPQHF. DNA for the CDR3: TGTGCCACCAGCATGGACAGGGGACTGAATAGCAATCAGCCCCAGCATTTT.

The chain is built from TRBV5-4 and TRBJ1-6, with 9 nucleotides matching TRBD1. Germline CDR1 is SGHNT and CDR2 is YYREEE (reference sequence). With V trimmed by 1 base and J by 7 bases, 3 bases remained unmatched. This CDR3 is 15 amino acids long. The CDR3 reads CASSLPQGANSPLHF. CDR3 DNA sequence: TGTGCCAGCAGCTTGCCACAGGGGGCAAATTCACCCCTCCACTTT.

The chain is built from TRBV4-1 and TRBJ2-1; 9 bases align to TRBD2. CDR1 and CDR2 (germline): MGHRA, YSYEKL. This CDR3 spans 15 amino acids. With V trimmed by 0 bases and J by 6 bases, 3 bases remained unmatched. CDR3 in amino acids: CASSQEQGLANEQFF. The DNA of the CDR3 is TGCGCCAGCAGCCAAGAGCAGGGACTAGCCAATGAGCAGTTCTTC.

V gene TRBV29-1 combines with J gene TRBJ1-5; 11 bases align to TRBD1. Trimming cost V 6 bases and J 6 bases; bases outside gene matches: 7. The germline V gene encodes CDR1 SQVTM and CDR2 ANQGSEA. The CDR3 has 14 residues. The CDR3 loop reads CSVGTGGIGQPQHF. Here the CDR3 DNA reads TGCAGCGTCGGGACAGGGGGTATTGGTCAGCCCCAGCATTTT.

The chain couples TRBV6-1 to TRBJ2-3, with a weak D call TRBD2 (5 bases). Per germline, CDR1 MNHNS and CDR2 SASEGT. Trimming cost V 3 bases and J 7 bases, with 8 bases left between them. CDR3 length: 12 residues. CDR3 region: CASSDSGNTQYF. The CDR3 nucleotides are TGTGCCAGCAGTGATTCGGGGAATACGCAGTATTTT.

Here the CDR3 reads CASSEAGYSYEQYF. CDR3 in DNA: TGTGCCAGCAGTGAGGCAGGGTATTCCTACGAGCAGTACTTC. The chain has TRBV6-1 and TRBJ2-7; D possibly corresponds to TRBD1 (5 bases). Trimming took off 3 bases at V and 1 base at J, with 10 bases between the two ends. The germline V gene has CDR1 MNHNS and CDR2 SASEGT. This CDR3 is 14 amino acids long.

The genes are TRBV12-3 or TRBV12-4 and TRBJ2-2, with D unclear. V shed 2 bases and J shed 3 bases, with 4 bases lying between them. CDR3 length: 13 amino acids. The CDR3 here is CASSLLDTGELFF. In DNA form, the CDR3 reads TGTGCCAGCAGTTTACTCGACACCGGGGAGCTGTTTTTT.

The rearrangement links TRBV6-5 to TRBJ2-1, with a tentative D call TRBD2 (5 bases). The CDR3 covers 12 residues. Trimming took 6 bases from V and 7 from J, leaving 10 bases between them. Germline loops: CDR1 MNHEY, CDR2 SVGAGI. DNA for the CDR3: TGTGCCAGCAGCTCCGTAGCGAATGAGCAGTTCTTC. This gives the protein CASSSVANEQFF.

This clone was observed a handful of times. This chain's CDR3 is CASREDLYNEQFF. As DNA, the CDR3 is TGTGCCAGCAGAGAGGACTTGTACAATGAGCAGTTCTTC. The chain links TRBV7-2 to TRBJ2-1; TRBD2 is a possible D gene (5 bases). This CDR3 has 13 residues. V shed 6 bases and J shed 4 bases, with 10 bases lying between them. In germline, CDR1 is SGHTA, CDR2 FQGNSA.

The CDR3 sequence: CASSLTGLVQDYGYTF. The CDR3 DNA reads as TGTGCCAGCAGCCTCACTGGTCTGGTCCAAGACTATGGCTACACCTTC. The chain couples TRBV7-2 to TRBJ1-2; D not certain. Germline assignment: CDR1 SGHTA and CDR2 FQGNSA. The CDR3 consists of 16 residues. V dropped 5 bases and J dropped 3 bases, with 19 bases sitting between them.

The CDR3 protein is CASSSGTTTSTDTQYF. The CDR3 DNA is TGCGCCAGCAGCTCGGGGACTACAACTAGCACAGATACGCAGTATTTT. The gene calls are TRBV5-1 and TRBJ2-3; 7 nucleotides align to TRBD2. CDR1 and CDR2 from the germline V gene are SGHRS and YFSETQ. CDR3 length: 16 residues. V was pared by 3 bases and J by 0 bases, with 7 bases of the junction left unmatched.